This TCR beta chain derives from a study of Ad26.COV2.S vaccination and SARS-CoV-2 variants. Overall study results and limits: Vaccinees and placebo recipients showed similar non-spike TCR breadth. Measurements of TCR breadth and depth may have given underestimates of the total T cell responses.

This clone was seen only a few times. Its antigen is not identified. Libraries were prepared by immunoSEQ multiplex PCR; TCRdb keeps only in-frame clonotypes and omits some of them. The table records 300,000 to 400,000 clones, around four fifths of them present only once. Treatment specified: around 19 received Ad26.COV2.S at low or high dose, single or two shots; several received placebo; per-sample allocation not given. Specimens were obtained on day 63 following the first vaccine or placebo injection. The administered vaccine (an Ad26 vector) expressed Wuhan-strain SARS-CoV-2 spike. Germline CDR1 SEHNR, CDR2 FQNEAQ (reference sequence). V gave up 2 bases and J gave up 1 base, with 8 bases separating them. The CDR3 covers 15 residues.

This clonotype originated in a person between 18 and 60 years old who received the Ad26.COV2.S COVID-19 vaccine or a placebo. The V call is TRBV7-9, the J call TRBJ2-2; no clear D gene. The specimen comprised peripheral blood, sampled in a trial of Ad26.COV2.S vaccine versus placebo. The CDR3 loop reads CASSLNSVNTGELFF. The CDR3 nucleotides read TGTGCCAGCAGCTTAAATAGTGTGAACACCGGGGAGCTGTTTTTT.